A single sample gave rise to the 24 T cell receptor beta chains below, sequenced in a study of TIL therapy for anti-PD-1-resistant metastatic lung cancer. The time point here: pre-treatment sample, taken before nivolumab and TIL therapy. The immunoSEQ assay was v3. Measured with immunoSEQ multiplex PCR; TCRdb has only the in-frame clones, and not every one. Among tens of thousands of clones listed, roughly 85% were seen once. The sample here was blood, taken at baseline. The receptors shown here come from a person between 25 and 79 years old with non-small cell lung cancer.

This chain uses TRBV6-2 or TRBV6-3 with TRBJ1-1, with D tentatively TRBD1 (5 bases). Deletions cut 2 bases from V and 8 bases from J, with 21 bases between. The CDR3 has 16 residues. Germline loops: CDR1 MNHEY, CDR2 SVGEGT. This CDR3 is CASSYGATLPPAEAFF. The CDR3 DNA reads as TGTGCCAGCAGTTACGGGGCCACCCTACCCCCGGCCGAAGCTTTCTTT.

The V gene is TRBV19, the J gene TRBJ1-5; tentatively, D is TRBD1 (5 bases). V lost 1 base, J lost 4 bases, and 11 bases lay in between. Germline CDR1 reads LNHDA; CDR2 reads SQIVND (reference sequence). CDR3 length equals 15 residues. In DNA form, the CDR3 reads TGTGCCAGTAGTATAGGGGGGAACTTTAATCAGCCCCAGCATTTT. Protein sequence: CASSIGGNFNQPQHF.

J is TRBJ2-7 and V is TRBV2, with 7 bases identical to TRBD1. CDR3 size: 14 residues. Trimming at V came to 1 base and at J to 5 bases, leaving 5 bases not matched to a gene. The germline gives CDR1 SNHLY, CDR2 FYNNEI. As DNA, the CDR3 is TGTGCCAGCAGTGAAGACAGGGGAGTGGACGAGCAGTACTTC. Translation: CASSEDRGVDEQYF. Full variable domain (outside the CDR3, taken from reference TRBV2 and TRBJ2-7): EPEVTQTPSHQVTQMGQEVILRCVPISNHLYFYWYRQILGQKVEFLVSFYNNEISEKSEIFDDQFSVERPDGSNFTLKIRSTKLEDSAMYFCASSEDRGVDEQYFGPGTRLTVT.

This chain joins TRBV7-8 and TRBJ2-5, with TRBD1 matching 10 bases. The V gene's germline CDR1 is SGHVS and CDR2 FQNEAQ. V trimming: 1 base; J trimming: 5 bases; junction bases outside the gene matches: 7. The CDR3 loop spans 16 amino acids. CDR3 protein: CASSLGGQGLRETQYF. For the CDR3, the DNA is TGTGCCAGCAGCTTAGGGGGACAGGGGCTTCGGGAGACCCAGTACTTC.

CDR3 in DNA: TGTGCCAGCAGCTCCAGGGAGTCCTATAATTCACCCCTCCACTTT. Translated, it gives CASSSRESYNSPLHF. J is TRBJ1-6 and V is TRBV7-2; TRBD1 might be the D (5 bases). The germline gives CDR1 SGHTA, CDR2 FQGNSA. The CDR3 contains 15 residues. V was pared by 4 bases and J by 1 base, with 8 bases between.

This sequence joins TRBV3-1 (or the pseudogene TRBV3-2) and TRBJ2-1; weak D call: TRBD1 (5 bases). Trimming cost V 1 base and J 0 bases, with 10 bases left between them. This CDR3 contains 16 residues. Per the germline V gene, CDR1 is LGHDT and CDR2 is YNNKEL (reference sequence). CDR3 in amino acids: CASSQVGVSSYNEQFF. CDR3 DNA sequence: TGTGCCAGCAGCCAAGTAGGGGTGAGCTCCTACAATGAGCAGTTCTTC.

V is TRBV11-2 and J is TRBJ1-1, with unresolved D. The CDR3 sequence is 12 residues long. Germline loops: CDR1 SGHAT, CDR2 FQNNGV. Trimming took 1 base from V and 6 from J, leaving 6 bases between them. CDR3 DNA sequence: TGTGCCAGCAGCTTAGTTTCCGCTGAAGCTTTCTTT. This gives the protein CASSLVSAEAFF. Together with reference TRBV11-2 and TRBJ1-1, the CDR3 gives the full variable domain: EAGVAQSPRYKIIEKRQSVAFWCNPISGHATLYWYQQILGQGPKLLIQFQNNGVVDDSQLPKDRFSAERLKGVDSTLKIQPAKLEDSAVYLCASSLVSAEAFFGQGTRLTVV.

The CDR3 region has the DNA TGTGCCACCAGTGATTCAATGACGAATTCACCCCTCCACTTT. Translated, it gives CATSDSMTNSPLHF. V is TRBV24-1 and J is TRBJ1-6; D not certain. The V gene's germline CDR1 is KGHDR and CDR2 SFDVKD. The CDR3 spans 14 residues. The V end lost 2 bases, the J end lost 7 bases, and 8 bases lay between the germline ends.

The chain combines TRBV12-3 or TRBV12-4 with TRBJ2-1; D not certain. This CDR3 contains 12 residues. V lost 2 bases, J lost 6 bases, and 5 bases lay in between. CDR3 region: CASSLWVNEQFF. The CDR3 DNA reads TGTGCCAGCAGTTTATGGGTCAATGAGCAGTTCTTC.

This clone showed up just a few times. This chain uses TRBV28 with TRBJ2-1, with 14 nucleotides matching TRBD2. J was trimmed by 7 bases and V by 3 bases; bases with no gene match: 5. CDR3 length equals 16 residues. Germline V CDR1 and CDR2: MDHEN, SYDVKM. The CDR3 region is CASSLGGTSGRNEQFF. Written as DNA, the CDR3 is TGTGCCAGCAGTTTGGGCGGGACTAGCGGGAGAAATGAGCAGTTCTTC.

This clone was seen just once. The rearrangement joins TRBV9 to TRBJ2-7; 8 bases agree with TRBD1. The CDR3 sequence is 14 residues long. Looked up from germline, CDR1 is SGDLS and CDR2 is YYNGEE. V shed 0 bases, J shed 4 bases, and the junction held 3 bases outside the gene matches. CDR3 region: CASSVAGTGYEQYF. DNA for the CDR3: TGTGCCAGCAGCGTAGCCGGGACAGGTTACGAGCAGTACTTC.

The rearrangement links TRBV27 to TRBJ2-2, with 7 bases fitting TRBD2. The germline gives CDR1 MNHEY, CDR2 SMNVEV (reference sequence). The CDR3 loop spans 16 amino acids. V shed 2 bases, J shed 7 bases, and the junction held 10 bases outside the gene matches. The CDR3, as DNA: TGTGCCAGCAGTTTACCAGCGGGGAGGAGAGTCGGGGAGCTGTTTTTT. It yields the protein CASSLPAGRRVGELFF.

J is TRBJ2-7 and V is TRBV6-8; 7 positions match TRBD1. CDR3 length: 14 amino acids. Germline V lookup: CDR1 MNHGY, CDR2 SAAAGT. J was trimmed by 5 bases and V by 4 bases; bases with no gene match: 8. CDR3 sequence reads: CASSLQGPGNEQYF. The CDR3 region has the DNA TGTGCCAGCAGTTTACAGGGGCCGGGGAACGAGCAGTACTTC.

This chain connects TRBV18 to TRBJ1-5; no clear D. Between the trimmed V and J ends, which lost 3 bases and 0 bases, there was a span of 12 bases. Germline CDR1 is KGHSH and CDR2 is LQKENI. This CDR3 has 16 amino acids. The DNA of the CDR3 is TGTGCCAGCTCACCCTACGTCGACTATAGCAATCAGCCCCAGCATTTT. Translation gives CASSPYVDYSNQPQHF.

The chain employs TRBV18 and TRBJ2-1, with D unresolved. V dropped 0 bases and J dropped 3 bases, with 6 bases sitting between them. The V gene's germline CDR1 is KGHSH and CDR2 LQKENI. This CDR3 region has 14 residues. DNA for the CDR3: TGTGCCAGCTCACCACCAAACGGCTACAATGAGCAGTTCTTC. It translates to CASSPPNGYNEQFF.

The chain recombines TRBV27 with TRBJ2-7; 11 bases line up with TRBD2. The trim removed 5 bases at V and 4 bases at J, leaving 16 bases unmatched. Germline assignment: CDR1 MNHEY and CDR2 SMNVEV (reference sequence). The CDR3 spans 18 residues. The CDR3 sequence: CASSAKLAGGSIGYEQYF. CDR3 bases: TGTGCCAGCAGTGCCAAGCTAGCGGGAGGCTCGATAGGGTACGAGCAGTACTTC.

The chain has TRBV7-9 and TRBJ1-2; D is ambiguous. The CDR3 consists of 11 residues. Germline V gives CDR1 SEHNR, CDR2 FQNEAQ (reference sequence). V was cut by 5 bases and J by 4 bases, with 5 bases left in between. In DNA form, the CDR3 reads TGTGCCAGCAGCCGGACCTATGGCTACACCTTC. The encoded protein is CASSRTYGYTF.

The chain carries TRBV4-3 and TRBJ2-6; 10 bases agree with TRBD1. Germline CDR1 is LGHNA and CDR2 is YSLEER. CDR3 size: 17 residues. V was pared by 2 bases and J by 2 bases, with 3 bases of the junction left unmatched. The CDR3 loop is CASSQPGQGTGANVLTF. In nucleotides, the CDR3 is TGCGCCAGCAGCCAACCGGGACAGGGGACTGGGGCCAACGTCCTGACTTTC.

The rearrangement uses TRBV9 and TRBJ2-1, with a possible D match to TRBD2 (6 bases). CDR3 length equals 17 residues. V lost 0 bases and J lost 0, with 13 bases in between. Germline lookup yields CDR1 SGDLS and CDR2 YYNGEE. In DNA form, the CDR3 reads TGTGCCAGCAGCGTAGAGGGTGGGCGGGGCTCCTACAATGAGCAGTTCTTC. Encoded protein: CASSVEGGRGSYNEQFF. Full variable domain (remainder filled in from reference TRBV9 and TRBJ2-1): DSGVTQTPKHLITATGQRVTLRCSPRSGDLSVYWYQQSLDQGLQFLIQYYNGEERAKGNILERFSAQQFPDLHSELNLSSLELGDSALYFCASSVEGGRGSYNEQFFGPGTRLTVL.

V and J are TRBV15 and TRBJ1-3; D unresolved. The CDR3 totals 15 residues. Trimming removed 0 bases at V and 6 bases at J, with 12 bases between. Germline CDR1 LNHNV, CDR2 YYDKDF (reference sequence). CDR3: CATSRDLQTLNTIYF. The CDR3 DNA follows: TGTGCCACCAGCAGAGATCTGCAGACTCTAAACACCATATATTTT.

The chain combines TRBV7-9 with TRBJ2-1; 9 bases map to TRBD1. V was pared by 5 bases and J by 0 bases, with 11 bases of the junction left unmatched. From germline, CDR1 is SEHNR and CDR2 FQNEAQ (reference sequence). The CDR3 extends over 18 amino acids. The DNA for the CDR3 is TGTGCCAGCAGCCCTGGACAGGGGACGAGGAGCTCCTACAATGAGCAGTTCTTC. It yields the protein CASSPGQGTRSSYNEQFF.

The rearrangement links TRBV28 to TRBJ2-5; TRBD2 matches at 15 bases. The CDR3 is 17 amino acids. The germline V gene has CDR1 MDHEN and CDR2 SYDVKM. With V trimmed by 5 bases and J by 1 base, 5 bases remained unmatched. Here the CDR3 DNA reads TGTGCCAGCAGTACGTGGACTAGCGGGGGGGCCCAAGAGACCCAGTACTTC. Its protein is CASSTWTSGGAQETQYF.

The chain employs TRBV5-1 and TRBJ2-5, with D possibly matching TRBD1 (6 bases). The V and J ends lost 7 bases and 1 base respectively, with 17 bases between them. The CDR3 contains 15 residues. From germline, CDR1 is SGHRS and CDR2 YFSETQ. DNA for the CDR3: TGCGCCAGCGGACCAGGGGACGGGCGCCAAGAGACCCAGTACTTC. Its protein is CASGPGDGRQETQYF.

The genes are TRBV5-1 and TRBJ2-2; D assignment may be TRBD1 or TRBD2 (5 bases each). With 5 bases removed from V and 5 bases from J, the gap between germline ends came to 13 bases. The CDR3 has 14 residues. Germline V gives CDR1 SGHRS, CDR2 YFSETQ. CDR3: CASRTDPGTGELFF. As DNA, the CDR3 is TGCGCCAGCAGGACAGATCCGGGGACCGGGGAGCTGTTTTTT.